This entry is about one T cell receptor beta chain. Its antigen is unknown. CDR3 size: 15 residues. The germline V and J ends were trimmed by 2 bases and 0 bases, with 11 bases remaining between them. The germline V gene has CDR1 MNHEY and CDR2 SVGEGT. TCRdb keeps only in-frame clones here, not all; method: immunoSEQ multiplex PCR. The sample shows 14,000 to 15,000 clones, over 75% of them seen only once. This record comes from a study of brain metastases from non-small cell lung cancer. The study's findings and limits: T-cell infiltration was lower in brain metastases than primaries (P < 0.001). Brain metastases shared most TCR repertoire with primaries, with sparse T cells. Expanded T-cell clones appeared in approximately 60% of brain metastases over primaries.

Material for sequencing was primary lung tumor tissue. The chain carries TRBV6-2 or TRBV6-3 and TRBJ2-7; no firm D call. This clonotype originated in a donor at least 40 years old with non-small cell lung cancer. CDR3 sequence: CASSYRIPSSYEQYF. The CDR3 nucleotides are TGTGCCAGCAGTTACAGGATCCCTAGCTCCTACGAGCAGTACTTC.